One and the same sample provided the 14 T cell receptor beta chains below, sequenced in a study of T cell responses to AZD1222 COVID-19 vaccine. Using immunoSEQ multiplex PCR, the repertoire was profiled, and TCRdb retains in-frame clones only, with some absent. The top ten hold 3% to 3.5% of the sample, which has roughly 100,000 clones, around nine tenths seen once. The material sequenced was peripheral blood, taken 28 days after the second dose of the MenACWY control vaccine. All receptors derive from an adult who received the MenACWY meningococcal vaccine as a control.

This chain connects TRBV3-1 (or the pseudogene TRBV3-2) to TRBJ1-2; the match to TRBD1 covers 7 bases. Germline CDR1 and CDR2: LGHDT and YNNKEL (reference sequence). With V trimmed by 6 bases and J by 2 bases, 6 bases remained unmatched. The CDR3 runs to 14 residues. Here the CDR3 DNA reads TGTGCCAGCAGGCGACAGGGAGGCAACTATGGCTACACCTTC. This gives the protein CASRRQGGNYGYTF.

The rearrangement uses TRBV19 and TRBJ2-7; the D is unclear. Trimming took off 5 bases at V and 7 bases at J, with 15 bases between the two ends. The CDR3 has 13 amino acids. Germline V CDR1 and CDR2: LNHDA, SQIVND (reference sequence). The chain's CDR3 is CASSLAPFWEQYF. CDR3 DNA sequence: TGTGCCAGTAGTTTGGCACCGTTTTGGGAGCAGTACTTC.

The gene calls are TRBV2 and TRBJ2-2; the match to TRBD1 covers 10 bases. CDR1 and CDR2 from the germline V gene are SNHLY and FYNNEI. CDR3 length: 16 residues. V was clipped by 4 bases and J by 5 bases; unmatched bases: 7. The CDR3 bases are TGTGCCAGCAGTGGACAGGGGGCGGGTGTAACCGGGGAGCTGTTTTTT. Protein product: CASSGQGAGVTGELFF.

CDR3 sequence: CASSLWDSYEQYF. The CDR3 DNA follows: TGCGCCAGCAGCTTGTGGGACAGTTACGAGCAGTACTTC. This chain connects TRBV5-1 to TRBJ2-7, with 7 bases identical to TRBD1. After removal of 1 base from V and 4 bases from J, the junction contained 2 bases not matched to a gene. Germline V gives CDR1 SGHRS, CDR2 YFSETQ. The CDR3 is 13 residues long. Variable domain in full (rest from reference TRBV5-1 and TRBJ2-7): KAGVTQTPRYLIKTRGQQVTLSCSPISGHRSVSWYQQTPGQGLQFLFEYFSETQRNKGNFPGRFSGRQFSNSRSEMNVSTLELGDSALYLCASSLWDSYEQYFGPGTRLTVT.

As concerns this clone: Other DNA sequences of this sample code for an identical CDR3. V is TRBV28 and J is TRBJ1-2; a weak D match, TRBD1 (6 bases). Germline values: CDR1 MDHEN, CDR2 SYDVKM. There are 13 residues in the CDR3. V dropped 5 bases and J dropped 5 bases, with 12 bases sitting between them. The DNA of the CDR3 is TGTGCCAGCAGTCCTGGGGGCGGTTATGGCTACACCTTC. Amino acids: CASSPGGGYGYTF.

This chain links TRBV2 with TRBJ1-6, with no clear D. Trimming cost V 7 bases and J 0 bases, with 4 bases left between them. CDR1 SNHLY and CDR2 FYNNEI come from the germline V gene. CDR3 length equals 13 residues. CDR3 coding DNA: TGTGCCAGCAAGGGCTCCTATAATTCACCCCTCCACTTT. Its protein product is CASKGSYNSPLHF.

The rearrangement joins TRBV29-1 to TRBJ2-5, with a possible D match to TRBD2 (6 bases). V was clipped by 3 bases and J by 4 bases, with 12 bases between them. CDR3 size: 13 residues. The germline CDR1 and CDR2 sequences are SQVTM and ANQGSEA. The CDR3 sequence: CSVDGGFGETQYF. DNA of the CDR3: TGCAGCGTTGATGGGGGGTTTGGAGAGACCCAGTACTTC.

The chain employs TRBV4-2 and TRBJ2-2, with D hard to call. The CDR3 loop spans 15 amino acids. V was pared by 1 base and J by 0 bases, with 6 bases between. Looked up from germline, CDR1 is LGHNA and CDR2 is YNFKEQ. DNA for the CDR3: TGTGCCAGCAGCCAAGTGGGGTCGAACACCGGGGAGCTGTTTTTT. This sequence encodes CASSQVGSNTGELFF.

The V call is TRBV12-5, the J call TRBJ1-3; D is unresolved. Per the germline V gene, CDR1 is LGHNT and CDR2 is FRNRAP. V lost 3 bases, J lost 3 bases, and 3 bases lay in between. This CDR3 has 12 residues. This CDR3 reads CASGLDGNTIYF. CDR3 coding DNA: TGTGCTAGTGGTTTAGATGGAAACACCATATATTTT.

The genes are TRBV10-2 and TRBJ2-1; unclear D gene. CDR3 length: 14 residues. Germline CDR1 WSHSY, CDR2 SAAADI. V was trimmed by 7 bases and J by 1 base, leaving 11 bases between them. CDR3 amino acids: CASTRGVSYNEQFF. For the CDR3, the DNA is TGCGCCAGCACTCGTGGGGTTTCCTACAATGAGCAGTTCTTC.

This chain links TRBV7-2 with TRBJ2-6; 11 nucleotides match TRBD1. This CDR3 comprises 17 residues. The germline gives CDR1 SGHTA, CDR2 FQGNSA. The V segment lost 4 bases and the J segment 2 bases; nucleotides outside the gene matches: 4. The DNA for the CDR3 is TGTGCCAGCAGCTGGACAGGGGGCGCGCCTGGGGCCAACGTCCTGACTTTC. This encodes CASSWTGGAPGANVLTF. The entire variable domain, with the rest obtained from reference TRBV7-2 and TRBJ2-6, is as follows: GAGVSQSPSNKVTEKGKDVELRCDPISGHTALYWYRQSLGQGLEFLIYFQGNSAPDKSGLPSDRFSAERTGGSVSTLTIQRTQQEDSAVYLCASSWTGGAPGANVLTFGAGSRLTVL.

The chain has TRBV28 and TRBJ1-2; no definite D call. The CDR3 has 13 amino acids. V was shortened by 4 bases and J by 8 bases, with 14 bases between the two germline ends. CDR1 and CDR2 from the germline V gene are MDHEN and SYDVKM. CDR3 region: CASSSGAGSGYTF. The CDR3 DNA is TGTGCCAGCAGTTCAGGAGCCGGGTCCGGCTACACCTTC.

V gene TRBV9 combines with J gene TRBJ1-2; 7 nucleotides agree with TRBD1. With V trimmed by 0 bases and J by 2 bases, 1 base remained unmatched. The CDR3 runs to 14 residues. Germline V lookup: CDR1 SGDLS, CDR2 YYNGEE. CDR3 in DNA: TGTGCCAGCAGCGTAGCGGACAGGAACTATGGCTACACCTTC. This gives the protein CASSVADRNYGYTF. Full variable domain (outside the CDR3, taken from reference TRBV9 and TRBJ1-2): DSGVTQTPKHLITATGQRVTLRCSPRSGDLSVYWYQQSLDQGLQFLIQYYNGEERAKGNILERFSAQQFPDLHSELNLSSLELGDSALYFCASSVADRNYGYTFGSGTRLTVV.

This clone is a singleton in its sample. CDR3 loop: CASSHSSYEQYF. The CDR3 nucleotides are TGTGCCAGCAGCCACAGCTCCTACGAGCAGTACTTC. This rearrangement joins TRBV5-6 to TRBJ2-7; D gene unclear. The germline V and J ends were trimmed by 4 bases and 0 bases, with 5 bases remaining between them. The CDR3 covers 12 residues. Looked up from germline, CDR1 is SGHDT and CDR2 is YYEEEE.